Following are 21 T cell receptor beta chains from one sample sequenced in a study of T cell repertoires in cytomegalovirus infection. TCRdb fed the reads into MiXCR, producing one record per CDR3 protein. The sample holds 510,000 or so distinct CDR3 sequences, more than 20% seen once. Sequencing was carried out using PBMCs. The receptors originated from a human donor in good health (CMV status not recorded). Some clones in this sample may be carry-over from other donors' samples.

This sequence joins TRBV7-2 and TRBJ1-1, with a weak D call TRBD1 (6 bases). Germline lookup yields CDR1 SGHTA and CDR2 FQGNSA. Trimming shortened V by 2 bases and J by 8 bases, and 9 bases separated the two germline ends. This CDR3 comprises 12 residues. CDR3 nucleotide sequence: TGTGCCAGCAGCTTACCTACAGGGGAAGCTTTCTTT. Protein product: CASSLPTGEAFF. The full variable domain, in which reference TRBV7-2 and TRBJ1-1 provide the parts outside the CDR3, is GAGVSQSPSNKVTEKGKDVELRCDPISGHTALYWYRQSLGQGLEFLIYFQGNSAPDKSGLPSDRFSAERTGGSVSTLTIQRTQQEDSAVYLCASSLPTGEAFFGQGTRLTVV.

This chain links TRBV12-3 or TRBV12-4 with TRBJ1-1; 7 bases match TRBD1. The CDR3 spans 13 residues. V lost 6 bases and J lost 6; bases outside the gene matches: 7. The CDR3 region has the DNA TGTGCCAGCAGCCTCGACAGGGACGCTGAAGCTTTCTTT. It translates to CASSLDRDAEAFF.

The chain employs TRBV7-9 and TRBJ2-5, with TRBD1 as a possible D gene (6 bases). The germline V and J ends were trimmed by 3 bases and 0 bases, with 23 bases remaining between them. Germline CDR1 reads SEHNR; CDR2 reads FQNEAQ (reference sequence). The CDR3 consists of 19 residues. The CDR3 nucleotides are TGTGCCAGCAGCTTCATTAGCCTCCAGGGGCCCAAGTACCAAGAGACCCAGTACTTC. It yields the protein CASSFISLQGPKYQETQYF.

This clonotype appeared a single time. The V call is TRBV20-1, the J call TRBJ1-4; tentative D call: TRBD1 (5 bases). V was shortened by 6 bases and J by 6 bases, with 17 bases between the two germline ends. This CDR3 has 14 amino acids. Germline V gene data show CDR1 as DFQATT and CDR2 as SNEGSKA (reference sequence). This CDR3 is CSAGPGGTDEKLFF. CDR3 DNA: TGCAGTGCCGGACCTGGGGGGACCGATGAAAAACTGTTTTTT.

Ten or more counts support this clonotype. The chain carries TRBV12-5 and TRBJ2-3; 16 nucleotides align to TRBD2. Germline assignment: CDR1 LGHNT and CDR2 FRNRAP. Unmatched junction bases numbered 8, after V lost 5 bases and J lost 6 bases. The CDR3 extends over 17 amino acids. The DNA of the CDR3 is TGTGCTAGTGGTCTCCCGGGACTAGCGGGAGGGCCGGATACGCAGTATTTT. This translates into CASGLPGLAGGPDTQYF. The full variable domain, completed using reference TRBV12-5 and TRBJ2-3, is DARVTQTPRHKVTEMGQEVTMRCQPILGHNTVFWYRQTMMQGLELLAYFRNRAPLDDSGMPKDRFSAEMPDATLATLKIQPSEPRDSAVYFCASGLPGLAGGPDTQYFGPGTRLTVL.

DNA for the CDR3: TGCAGTGCTCCAGACAGAATCTACGAGCAGTACGTC. This gives the protein CSAPDRIYEQYV. This rearrangement joins TRBV20-1 to TRBJ2-7, with D perhaps TRBD1 (5 bases). The V end lost 5 bases, the J end lost 3 bases, and 11 bases lay between the germline ends. Per germline, CDR1 DFQATT and CDR2 SNEGSKA (reference sequence). CDR3 length: 12 residues.

The rearrangement uses TRBV7-9 and TRBJ1-1, with D possibly being TRBD1 (6 bases). V dropped 5 bases and J dropped 4 bases, with 14 bases sitting between them. The germline V gene has CDR1 SEHNR and CDR2 FQNEAQ (reference sequence). CDR3 length: 14 residues. CDR3 coding DNA: TGTGCCAGCAGCCCCCTAAAGGGGGGCACTGAAGCTTTCTTT. The encoded protein is CASSPLKGGTEAFF.

The genes are TRBV19 and TRBJ2-3; possible D gene TRBD2, 5 bases. Trimming cost V 3 bases and J 8 bases, with 15 bases left between them. The germline V gene has CDR1 LNHDA and CDR2 SQIVND (reference sequence). This CDR3 region has 14 residues. The CDR3 loop reads CASSMLGVSVTQYF. CDR3 coding DNA: TGTGCCAGTAGTATGCTGGGAGTTAGTGTTACGCAGTATTTT.

The J gene is TRBJ2-7, the V gene TRBV29-1; 7 nucleotides match TRBD1. The CDR3 length is 12 residues. Germline V gene lookup returns CDR1 SQVTM and CDR2 ANQGSEA. Germline trimming cut 8 bases from V and 4 bases from J; bases unmatched to any gene: 8. CDR3 DNA: TGCAGCACAAGGACAGGATCGTACGAGCAGTACTTC. Residues: CSTRTGSYEQYF.

This clonotype was observed a handful of times. The chain carries TRBV30 and TRBJ1-5; D ambiguous. V was shortened by 0 bases and J by 5 bases, with 11 bases between the two germline ends. The CDR3 loop spans 14 amino acids. From germline, CDR1 is GTSNPN and CDR2 SVGIG (reference sequence). CDR3 nucleotide sequence: TGTGCCTGGAGTGTGCGGGGAAAGGATCAGCCCCAGCATTTT. Its translation is CAWSVRGKDQPQHF.

A few counts support this clonotype. The chain combines TRBV11-2 with TRBJ2-3, with 11 bases lining up with TRBD2. Trimming removed 4 bases from V and 3 bases from J; junction bases left unmatched: 9. CDR1 is SGHAT and CDR2 is FQNNGV in the germline V gene. This CDR3 comprises 17 residues. The CDR3 protein is CASSSIPLAGVTDTQYF. DNA for the CDR3: TGTGCCAGCAGCTCAATCCCACTAGCGGGAGTTACAGATACGCAGTATTTT.

This rearrangement joins TRBV12-3 or TRBV12-4 to TRBJ2-5; 9 positions agree with TRBD1. J was trimmed by 1 base and V by 5 bases; bases with no gene match: 8. This CDR3 has 16 residues. CDR3 coding DNA: TGTGCCAGCAGTACGCGACAGGGGGTCCTCCAAGAGACCCAGTACTTC. It is translated as CASSTRQGVLQETQYF.

This chain joins TRBV7-2 and TRBJ2-5; TRBD1 matches 9 bases. J lost 4 bases, V lost 5 bases, and 8 bases had no gene match. Germline CDR1 reads SGHTA; CDR2 reads FQGNSA. The CDR3 loop spans 15 amino acids. CDR3 nucleotide sequence: TGTGCCAGCAGCAGATCCGGGACAGGGAGAGAGACCCAGTACTTC. The encoded protein is CASSRSGTGRETQYF.

The rearrangement joins TRBV28 to TRBJ2-1; no firm D call. V was pared by 3 bases and J by 3 bases, with 15 bases between. Germline CDR1 reads MDHEN; CDR2 reads SYDVKM. CDR3 length equals 16 residues. The DNA for the CDR3 is TGTGCCAGCAGTTTTTCCGGGCCCAGCTTCTACAATGAGCAGTTCTTC. It codes for CASSFSGPSFYNEQFF.

The gene calls are TRBV19 and TRBJ1-2; D might be TRBD1 (5 bases). This CDR3 region has 15 residues. Trimming cost V 4 bases and J 3 bases, with 15 bases left between them. Germline values: CDR1 LNHDA, CDR2 SQIVND (reference sequence). The CDR3 DNA is TGTGCCAGTAGTACCCCCCCCCAGGGAGACTATGGCTACACCTTC. Translating it yields CASSTPPQGDYGYTF.

V usage is TRBV24-1 and J usage is TRBJ2-7; no clear D gene. CDR1 is KGHDR, CDR2 SFDVKD, per germline. V was pared by 4 bases and J by 1 base, with 7 bases between. The CDR3 extends over 13 amino acids. The CDR3 nucleotides are TGTGCCACCAGTGACAGCGCTTCCTACGAGCAGTACTTC. It translates to CATSDSASYEQYF.

The chain has TRBV5-1 and TRBJ2-2; tentatively, D is TRBD1 (5 bases). With 2 bases removed from V and 2 bases from J, the gap between germline ends came to 10 bases. CDR3 size: 15 residues. Looked up from germline, CDR1 is SGHRS and CDR2 is YFSETQ. CDR3 loop: CASSFPRVNTGELFF. CDR3 DNA: TGCGCCAGCAGCTTCCCCAGGGTAAACACCGGGGAGCTGTTTTTT.

The rearrangement links TRBV20-1 to TRBJ1-2; D perhaps matches TRBD1 (6 bases). V lost 2 bases to trimming and J lost 6 bases, with 22 bases between them. Germline values: CDR1 DFQATT, CDR2 SNEGSKA (reference sequence). The CDR3 loop spans 16 amino acids. The CDR3: CSARKWGEGGGNGYTF. As DNA, the CDR3 is TGCAGTGCTAGAAAATGGGGGGAGGGGGGGGGGAATGGCTACACCTTC.

The CDR3 DNA reads as TGTGCCTGGAGTGCCACTCGGAGCACAGATACGCAGTATTTT. Protein sequence: CAWSATRSTDTQYF. The gene calls are TRBV30 and TRBJ2-3; D ambiguous. The V gene lost 1 base and the J gene lost 0 bases, with 8 bases spanning the gap. This CDR3 is 14 amino acids long. Germline loops: CDR1 GTSNPN, CDR2 SVGIG (reference sequence).

As regards this clonotype: A much larger clone is a single base away; this may be a read error. J is TRBJ2-1 and V is TRBV6-2 or TRBV6-3; D possibly matches TRBD1 or TRBD2 (6 bases each). CDR1 is MNHEY and CDR2 is SVGEGT in the germline V gene. The CDR3 covers 17 residues. With 6 bases removed from V and 9 bases from J, the gap between germline ends came to 27 bases. Here the CDR3 reads CASSSEEGNKWGAEQFF. The CDR3 DNA reads as TGTGCCAGCAGCTCCGAAGAGGGTAATAAGTGGGGGGCTGAGCAGTTCTTC.

This clonotype was found a few times. The chain links TRBV19 to TRBJ2-6; no reliable D call. CDR1 is LNHDA, CDR2 SQIVND, per germline (reference sequence). Trimming took 6 bases from V and 0 from J, leaving 9 bases between them. CDR3 length: 15 residues. CDR3 DNA sequence: TGTGCCAGTAGAGAGAGGCTCTCTGGGGCCAACGTCCTGACTTTC. Its translation is CASRERLSGANVLTF.